The present TCR beta chain was sequenced within a study of beta chain features in type 1 diabetes. The overall study: Patients and healthy donors were similar in age, gender and cell yields.

V lost 5 bases and J 8 bases, leaving 12 bases between the germline ends. The CDR3 loop spans 12 amino acids. The germline gives CDR1 SGHTA, CDR2 FQGNSA. This clone was detected a few times. The antigen remains undetermined. Overall study results and limits: The cDNA sequencing approach could over-represent high-TCR-expressing cells. In all four CD4+ subsets, TCRB CDR3 length was significantly, moderately reduced in type 1 diabetes.

Sequencing targeted expressed TCRB transcripts, as all isolated RNA had been reverse transcribed. TCRdb's copy holds only in-frame clones and misses some; the assay was immunoSEQ multiplex PCR. This repertoire shows over 650,000 clones, over 12% found once; its top ten account for 0.035% to 0.045%. The authors obtained over 95% purity in all sorted populations. The chain uses TRBV7-2 and TRBJ1-2; possible D gene TRBD1, 5 bases. The sequence derives from a man between 18 and 35 years old with type 1 diabetes. The sequenced sample consisted of naive CD4+ T cells from blood. The CDR3 sequence is CASSPNRDGYTF. The CDR3 DNA sequence: TGTGCCAGCAGCCCGAACCGGGACGGCTACACCTTC.